This T cell receptor (beta chain) is drawn from a study of Ad26.COV2.S vaccination and SARS-CoV-2 variants (dated by TCRdb to the early 2020s). Regarding the research as a whole: Donors in the vaccine arm were drawn from COV1001, a multicentre, randomized, double-blind, placebo-controlled phase I-IIa trial testing Ad26.COV2.S in healthy adults. Dosing of Ad26.COV2.S was intramuscular, at either 5x10^10 or 1x10^11 viral particles, delivered as one shot or as two shots spaced 56 days apart. TCRbeta repertoire sequencing served as the tool for gauging how specific and how broad the SARS-CoV-2-reactive T cell receptors were following Ad26.COV2.S vaccination. The TCR-sequenced set comprised about 32 samples: some 19 Ad26.COV2.S vaccine recipients, 5 placebo recipients and 8 SARS-CoV-2 convalescent individuals. Trial participants were randomized into five groups of five: low-dose or high-dose Ad26.COV2.S given once or twice, or placebo on both occasions. Throughout the experiments and outcome assessment, investigators stayed blinded to trial group allocation.

TCRbeta CDR3 regions were sequenced with the immunoSEQ Assay. After extraction, genomic DNA underwent amplification by bias-controlled multiplex PCR, followed by high-throughput sequencing. Concerning the study's data processing: To quantify the absolute abundance of each unique TCRbeta CDR3 region, sequences were collapsed and filtered. Usable DNA was measured by amplifying reference genes present in all nucleated cells, and TCRbeta template counts were normalized to that usable DNA to estimate T cell fraction. Repertoire TCRs were annotated as SARS-CoV-2-specific by exact matching of V gene, CDR3 amino acid sequence and J gene to a known reactive TCR set. The reference SARS-CoV-2 TCR set was obtained from MIRA and was filtered for enrichment in COVID-19-positive ImmuneCODE repertoires, whereby public or cross-reactive TCRs were removed. Drawing on the MIRA antigens, annotated TCRs were analysed further at the level of specific ORF or position within ORF. Depth was the summed frequency of annotated unique rearrangements, while breadth was defined as annotated unique rearrangements over total unique productive rearrangements. Two-sided Wilcoxon rank-sum tests were used to compare TCR breadth between groups. TCRdb provides this immuneACCESS table in a form limited to in-frame rearrangements. Some clones are lacking; in checked studies, under half of them reflect an unresolved V gene, and why the rest are absent is not known. That table furnishes V, J and clone size, whereas the DNA furnished D and trimming. The sample table contains around 300,000 clones; only one count was recorded for 88% of them. The ten top clones hold 6.4% of the sample.

Concerning this clone: Its cognate antigen has yet to be identified. No much larger clonotype is one base removed from it; base qualities were not supplied.

The treatment or condition label, as the study defines it: 19 received Ad26.COV2.S at low or high dose, single or two shots; 5 received placebo; per-sample allocation not given. Repertoires of vaccine and placebo recipients were sequenced from samples taken on day 63 after the first injection. In Cohort 1b, about two dozen adults aged 18-55 years were enrolled at a single site in Boston, USA, between 29 July and 7 August 2020. Ad26.COV2.S was a replication-incompetent adenovirus type 26 vector that expressed a prefusion-stabilized SARS-CoV-2 spike protein derived from the original Wuhan strain. The study at large found these results: After vaccination, spike-specific CD8+ and CD4+ T cell responses were reported to show substantial breadth. The study was not powered for comparison of responses between vaccine doses or regimens. Vaccine and placebo recipients had comparable non-spike TCR breadth, which fits with the vaccine containing only spike. The authors noted that the TCR breadth and depth analyses may have underestimated total T cell responses. Compared with placebo recipients, Ad26.COV2.S recipients showed higher spike-specific TCR breadth (P = 0.0014).

The starting material was peripheral blood, obtained in a trial of Ad26.COV2.S vaccine versus placebo. The receptor comes from a person between 18 and 65 years old who received the Ad26.COV2.S COVID-19 vaccine or a placebo.

The CDR3 region: CASSERKPGLVLNEQFF. Read as DNA, the sequence is TGTGCCAGCAGTGAAAGAAAACCGGGACTAGTGTTAAATGAGCAGTTCTTC. In this chain, TRBV2 is recombined with TRBJ2-1; TRBD2 aligns with 8 central bases. The CDR3, cysteine through phenylalanine, is 17 amino acids long. CDR3 DNA is the only sequence kept; it has 51 bases, read in frame from the first base. Trimming accounts for 2 bases at V and 7 bases at J, while the number of junction bases matched to no gene is 13. From a lookup of the germline V gene, CDR1 and CDR2 are SNHLY and FYNNEI. The CDR3 plus the reference TRBV2 and TRBJ2-1 genes for the other parts give the full variable domain: EPEVTQTPSHQVTQMGQEVILRCVPISNHLYFYWYRQILGQKVEFLVSFYNNEISEKSEIFDDQFSVERPDGSNFTLKIRSTKLEDSAMYFCASSERKPGLVLNEQFFGPGTRLTVL.